The present T cell receptor (beta chain) was sequenced within a study of neurological immune-mediated disorders. This clonotype was seen many times. The CDR3 is made up of 13 amino acids. CDR1 and CDR2 from the germline V gene are SGHTA and FQGNSA. V gave up 5 bases and J gave up 11 bases, with 18 bases separating them. TCRdb recomputed calls from the 5' RACE reads with MiXCR, one row per CDR3 protein. This repertoire shows 45,000 to 70,000 distinct CDR3 sequences, 4% to 5.5% found once; its top ten account for about 3.1%. 2 million PBMCs stored at -80 C were the source of the unsorted libraries. The V gene is TRBV7-2, the J gene TRBJ1-1; a possible D gene is TRBD1 (5 bases). The origin of this receptor is a man aged 50 or older with multiple sclerosis. The source material was PBMCs. The CDR3 DNA sequence: TGTGCCAGCAGCGCTTTGGGGGGGTACCTTGCTTTCTTT. Translated: CASSALGGYLAFF.